The sequence of this TCR beta chain was determined in a study of glioma-infiltrating T cells. Overall study findings and caveats: CDR3 overlap between tissue and blood was very small. Above-expected tissue-blood divergence occurred in all gliomas, most in low-grade ones.

The iRepertoire nested amplicon-rescue multiplex PCR amplified TCR alpha and beta CDR3s from RNA. Tissue mRNA or PBMC total RNA, 100-400 ng, went into one-step reverse transcription and amplification. Each CDR3 protein gets one entry after TCRdb re-called the multiplex PCR reads with MiXCR. The sample lists around 190,000 distinct CDR3 sequences; about 40% were seen once. Remarks on this clonotype: Its matching antigen is unknown. At one end, the junction sequence differs from germline, possibly due to a read error.

The CDR3 has 14 residues. CDR1 and CDR2 (germline): DFQATT, SNEGSKA (reference sequence). What was sequenced was glioma tissue, nonneoplastic brain tissue, or PBMCs (not recorded which). This TCR came from a human donor with low-grade glioma or glioblastoma, undergoing nonglioma brain surgery, or in good health (not recorded which). The V gene is TRBV20-1, the J gene TRBJ2-1; D may correspond to TRBD1 or TRBD2 (5 bases each). The CDR3 here is CSGRDDIRGHEQFF. The CDR3 DNA reads TGCAGTGGTAGAGATGATATCCGGGGCCATGAGCAGTTCTTC.